This TCR beta chain was sequenced during a study of T cell responses to AZD1222 COVID-19 vaccine. The data were produced by immunoSEQ multiplex PCR, yet TCRdb's version contains in-frame clones alone and is incomplete. Of 150,000 or so clones listed, roughly nine tenths are singletons. A word on this clone: The target antigen is unknown.

Germline V gives CDR1 KGHSH, CDR2 LQKENI. The V and J ends lost 5 bases and 1 base respectively, with 12 bases between them. This CDR3 comprises 15 residues. Regarding the study as a whole: Baseline serostatus was positive in only six AZD1222 recipients. Females outnumbered males among donors, who were mostly white British; clonal diversity was possibly underestimated.

This clonotype was sampled from an adult in good health. The sequencing here drew on peripheral blood, taken on day 0 of AZD1222 vaccination. The J gene is TRBJ1-5, the V gene TRBV18, with D possibly TRBD1 on 6 matching bases. The CDR3: CASSTGTQSNQPQHF. CDR3 DNA sequence: TGTGCCAGCTCAACCGGGACACAGAGCAATCAGCCCCAGCATTTT.